This T cell receptor beta chain was observed in a study of T cell changes during pregnancy in multiple sclerosis. V gave up 0 bases and J gave up 6 bases; unmatched junction bases: 6. The CDR3 is 15 amino acids. Germline CDR1 and CDR2: SGHRS and YFSETQ. The table came from immunoSEQ multiplex PCR; TCRdb's copy has only in-frame clones and leaves some out. The repertoire holds under 65,000 clones, with roughly 90% as singletons. The material was CD4+ T cells from peripheral blood mononuclear cells, obtained after pregnancy. The source is a female donor with multiple sclerosis, enrolled in a pregnancy study. V usage is TRBV5-1 and J usage is TRBJ2-1; 7 bases agree with TRBD2. DNA for the CDR3: TGCGCCAGCAGCTTGGCAATAGCGGGCCCCAATGAGCAGTTCTTC. Translating gives CASSLAIAGPNEQFF.